This T cell receptor (beta chain) was obtained from a study of cytomegalovirus exposure and HLA in healthy donors. A multiplex PCR was run with 60 Vbeta primers and 13 Jbeta primers. The protocol was immunoSEQ multiplex PCR, while the TCRdb copy is restricted to in-frame clones and leaves out a portion. This table holds 150,000 to 200,000 clones, roughly 80% found once. Broader study findings: In an earlier analysis, in around 590 donors, most V segments appeared productive either ~87% or ~30% of the time.

CDR1 and CDR2 (germline): MNHEY, SVGAGI. The CDR3 runs 14 residues. Trimming took off 4 bases at V and 3 bases at J, with 12 bases between the two ends. Comment on this clone: Its target is unknown.

Sequenced input: PBMCs. The chain recombines TRBV6-5 with TRBJ1-1, with D possibly TRBD1 on 5 matching bases. The receptor's source is a male donor in good health and CMV-seronegative. The CDR3, as DNA: TGTGCCAGCAGTTGGGCAGGAGGGGACACTGAAGCTTTCTTT. As protein: CASSWAGGDTEAFF.